This T cell receptor (beta chain) was documented in a study of CD8 T cells in ankylosing spondylitis. V lost 5 bases, J lost 1 base, and 7 bases stayed unmatched. The CDR3 covers 14 residues. Germline V gives CDR1 DFQATT, CDR2 SNEGSKA (reference sequence). In TCRdb, the 5' RACE reads were re-called with MiXCR into one record per CDR3 protein. The sample records about 130,000 distinct CDR3 sequences, roughly 15% being singletons. General study results and limits: Significant enrichment of disease-linked clones was reported in matched ankylosing spondylitis synovial fluid.

This clonotype has only a few counts. The target antigen is unknown. This receptor was obtained from a female donor with ankylosing spondylitis or in good health (not recorded which). Sequences were obtained from blood, either unsorted or a sorted T cell fraction (not recorded which). The chain has TRBV20-1 and TRBJ1-1; the match to TRBD1 covers 7 bases. The CDR3 sequence: CSAFETGRNTEAFF. The DNA for the CDR3 is TGCAGTGCTTTTGAGACAGGGCGGAACACTGAAGCTTTCTTT.